Shown below are 26 T cell receptor beta chains from a single sample sequenced in a study of T cells in tuberculosis. Sequenced by immunoSEQ multiplex PCR; TCRdb stores in-frame clones only, minus some. The sample has over 30,000 clones; 97% are singletons. The sample consisted of PBMCs. The source of these receptors is a donor aged 10-30 years with latent tuberculosis or without tuberculosis infection.

The CDR3 reads CASSPQPTGTTGELFF. DNA for the CDR3: TGTGCCAGCTCACCCCAACCGACAGGGACCACCGGGGAGCTGTTTTTT. The chain uses TRBV18 and TRBJ2-2, with 7 bases matching TRBD1. From germline, CDR1 is KGHSH and CDR2 LQKENI. V lost 3 bases and J lost 4; bases outside the gene matches: 8. This CDR3 has 16 amino acids.

V and J are TRBV29-1 and TRBJ2-6, with D possibly matching TRBD1 (7 bases). The CDR3 is made up of 17 amino acids. Germline CDR1 is SQVTM and CDR2 is ANQGSEA. Trimming shortened V by 6 bases and J by 3 bases, and 21 bases separated the two germline ends. CDR3 amino acids: CSVGGDSVKSGANVLTF. CDR3 DNA sequence: TGCAGCGTCGGAGGGGACAGCGTGAAGAGTGGGGCCAACGTCCTGACTTTC. Looking up the rest from reference TRBV29-1 and TRBJ2-6 gives the full variable domain: SAVISQKPSRDICQRGTSLTIQCQVDSQVTMMFWYRQQPGQSLTLIATANQGSEATYESGFVIDKFPISRPNLTFSTLTVSNMSPEDSSIYLCSVGGDSVKSGANVLTFGAGSRLTVL.

In nucleotides, the CDR3 is TGTGCCAGCAGTCCGGACAGGCTGAGCTCCTACGAGCAGTACTTC. This translates into CASSPDRLSSYEQYF. V is TRBV7-2 and J is TRBJ2-7, with TRBD1 identical over 7 bases. After removal of 6 bases from V and 0 bases from J, the junction contained 8 bases not matched to a gene. Germline V gene lookup returns CDR1 SGHTA and CDR2 FQGNSA. The CDR3 sequence is 15 residues long.

The CDR3 DNA reads TGTGCCAGCAGCGTCCTCGGGGGGAACTATGGCTACACCTTC. Its translation is CASSVLGGNYGYTF. V usage is TRBV9 and J usage is TRBJ1-2, with D possibly TRBD1 on 5 matching bases. This CDR3 comprises 14 residues. The V and J ends lost 2 bases and 2 bases respectively, with 10 bases between them. The V gene's germline CDR1 is SGDLS and CDR2 YYNGEE.

V and J are TRBV4-1 and TRBJ2-2, with D unresolved. Between the trimmed V and J ends, which lost 3 bases and 1 base, there was a span of 12 bases. CDR3 size: 16 residues. Germline assignment: CDR1 MGHRA and CDR2 YSYEKL. CDR3 nucleotide sequence: TGCGCCAGCAGCCAGGCGAGCGTAAAGAACACCGGGGAGCTGTTTTTT. Protein: CASSQASVKNTGELFF.

CDR3: CASSRHPSTSNQPQHF. CDR3 nucleotide sequence: TGTGCCAGCAGCCGACATCCTAGCACCTCCAATCAGCCCCAGCATTTT. V is TRBV7-9 and J is TRBJ1-5; D is undetermined. Trimming took 5 bases from V and 3 from J, leaving 17 bases between them. The CDR3 length is 16 residues. Germline V gene lookup returns CDR1 SEHNR and CDR2 FQNEAQ (reference sequence).

This chain connects TRBV4-1 to TRBJ2-2, with D possibly matching TRBD2 (5 bases). Germline V lookup: CDR1 MGHRA, CDR2 YSYEKL. Trimming removed 1 base from V and 2 bases from J, with 11 bases in between. The CDR3 covers 16 residues. CDR3 protein: CASSQGSRANTGELFF. The CDR3 nucleotides read TGCGCCAGCAGCCAAGGTTCGAGGGCTAACACCGGGGAGCTGTTTTTT.

As to this clone: This specimen includes other DNA sequences encoding the same CDR3. The chain is built from TRBV5-1 and TRBJ1-1; D might be TRBD1 (6 bases). The V and J ends lost 3 bases and 3 bases respectively, with 15 bases between them. This CDR3 contains 15 residues. Per the germline V gene, CDR1 is SGHRS and CDR2 is YFSETQ. The CDR3 DNA reads TGCGCCAGCAGCTCGACAGGCGTTCGGGACACTGAAGCTTTCTTT. Encoded protein: CASSSTGVRDTEAFF.

The chain links TRBV18 to TRBJ1-2; D is ambiguous. The CDR3 is 15 amino acids. Per germline, CDR1 KGHSH and CDR2 LQKENI. Trimming pared 2 bases from V and 5 bases from J, leaving 15 bases between. CDR3 sequence: CASSPTRAGDYGYTF. The CDR3 DNA is TGTGCCAGCTCACCAACGAGGGCAGGAGATTATGGCTACACCTTC. Based on the CDR3 plus reference TRBV18 and TRBJ1-2, the full variable domain is NAGVMQNPRHLVRRRGQEARLRCSPMKGHSHVYWYRQLPEEGLKFMVYLQKENIIDESGMPKERFSAEFPKEGPSILRIQQVVRGDSAAYFCASSPTRAGDYGYTFGSGTRLTVV.

This chain links TRBV7-2 with TRBJ2-5; 8 bases are shared with TRBD2. Per germline, CDR1 SGHTA and CDR2 FQGNSA. V dropped 4 bases and J dropped 5; count of bases not matched to a gene: 9. The CDR3 is 15 residues long. CDR3: CASSSFGTRWETQYF. The CDR3 region has the DNA TGTGCCAGCAGCTCGTTCGGGACTAGGTGGGAGACCCAGTACTTC.

The rearrangement uses TRBV28 and TRBJ2-1, with D possibly matching TRBD2 (7 bases). The CDR3 is 13 amino acids. Germline V gene sequence: CDR1 MDHEN, CDR2 SYDVKM. Trimming shortened V by 5 bases and J by 15 bases, and 20 bases separated the two germline ends. As DNA, the CDR3 is TGTGCCAGCAGTCCCCCGGGGGAGGGGGAGGGGTTCTTC. Translation gives CASSPPGEGEGFF. The full variable domain, rest sourced from reference TRBV28 and TRBJ2-1, is DVKVTQSSRYLVKRTGEKVFLECVQDMDHENMFWYRQDPGLGLRLIYFSYDVKMKEKGDIPEGYSVSREKKERFSLILESASTNQTSMYLCASSPPGEGEGFFGPGTRLTVL.

The rearrangement links TRBV6-1 to TRBJ1-2, with 8 bases identical to TRBD1. Germline CDR1 is MNHNS and CDR2 is SASEGT. This CDR3 is 14 amino acids long. V shed 5 bases, J shed 8 bases, and the junction held 10 bases outside the gene matches. The CDR3 DNA sequence: TGTGCCAGCAGTAGAGACAGGGGCCTAGCGGGCTACACCTTC. Protein product: CASSRDRGLAGYTF.

V is TRBV19 and J is TRBJ1-1; D remains ambiguous. V shed 2 bases and J shed 4 bases, with 11 bases lying between them. From germline, CDR1 is LNHDA and CDR2 SQIVND (reference sequence). CDR3 size: 14 residues. The CDR3 protein is CASSIWGGGTEAFF. The CDR3 bases are TGTGCCAGTAGTATATGGGGAGGTGGCACTGAAGCTTTCTTT. Variable domain in full (rest from reference TRBV19 and TRBJ1-1): DGGITQSPKYLFRKEGQNVTLSCEQNLNHDAMYWYRQDPGQGLRLIYYSQIVNDFQKGDIAEGYSVSREKKESFPLTVTSAQKNPTAFYLCASSIWGGGTEAFFGQGTRLTVV.

The chain links TRBV9 to TRBJ1-5; perhaps TRBD1 as D (5 bases). V was pared by 2 bases and J by 6 bases, with 15 bases between. CDR1 and CDR2 from the germline V gene are SGDLS and YYNGEE. The CDR3 is 15 residues long. CDR3 in amino acids: CASSVGPGGSQPQHF. The DNA of the CDR3 is TGTGCCAGCAGCGTGGGGCCAGGCGGTAGTCAGCCCCAGCATTTT.

The chain links TRBV7-2 to TRBJ1-2; D call uncertain. The germline V and J ends were trimmed by 0 bases and 0 bases, with 8 bases remaining between them. Per germline, CDR1 SGHTA and CDR2 FQGNSA. The CDR3 is made up of 15 amino acids. The CDR3 sequence is CASSLALTANYGYTF. CDR3 nucleotide sequence: TGTGCCAGCAGCTTAGCGCTTACAGCTAACTATGGCTACACCTTC.

V is TRBV2 and J is TRBJ2-7; 9 bases align to TRBD1. The V gene's germline CDR1 is SNHLY and CDR2 FYNNEI. This CDR3 comprises 14 residues. J lost 3 bases, V lost 8 bases, and 8 bases had no gene match. The CDR3 coding sequence is TGTGCCAGCGGAGGAACAGGGGGCCGCTACGAGCAGTACTTC. This translates into CASGGTGGRYEQYF.

The rearrangement uses TRBV29-1 and TRBJ1-2, with no clear D. The CDR3 covers 12 residues. Trimming pared 7 bases from V and 8 bases from J, leaving 17 bases between. Germline assignment: CDR1 SQVTM and CDR2 ANQGSEA. The CDR3 is CSAPEKFWGYTF. CDR3 sequence (DNA): TGCAGCGCCCCAGAAAAATTTTGGGGCTACACCTTC.

The chain combines TRBV9 with TRBJ1-1, with 7 bases that match TRBD1. This CDR3 is 15 amino acids long. Germline V lookup: CDR1 SGDLS, CDR2 YYNGEE. The V gene end was trimmed by 0 bases and the J gene end by 2 bases; junction bases not matched to a gene: 4. The chain's CDR3 is CASSVGAGGNTEAFF. As DNA, the CDR3 is TGTGCCAGCAGCGTAGGGGCAGGGGGTAACACTGAAGCTTTCTTT. Looking up the rest from reference TRBV9 and TRBJ1-1 gives the full variable domain: DSGVTQTPKHLITATGQRVTLRCSPRSGDLSVYWYQQSLDQGLQFLIQYYNGEERAKGNILERFSAQQFPDLHSELNLSSLELGDSALYFCASSVGAGGNTEAFFGQGTRLTVV.

The chain recombines TRBV29-1 with TRBJ2-1; TRBD2 matches 9 bases. V shed 0 bases and J 7 bases; nucleotides not matched to a gene: 1. Per germline, CDR1 SQVTM and CDR2 ANQGSEA. The CDR3 covers 13 residues. The CDR3, as DNA: TGCAGCGTTGAAGAAAGCGGGAGGAATGAGCAGTTCTTC. Protein product: CSVEESGRNEQFF.

This clone was picked up one time. The CDR3 DNA reads as TGTGCCAGCAGCTATACAACGAAGAACACTGAAGCTTTCTTT. It specifies CASSYTTKNTEAFF. The chain has TRBV9 and TRBJ1-1, with no clear D. Germline V gene sequence: CDR1 SGDLS, CDR2 YYNGEE. There are 14 residues in the CDR3. Trimming took off 4 bases at V and 1 base at J, with 11 bases between the two ends.

This chain links TRBV6-1 with TRBJ2-3; weak D call: TRBD1 (5 bases). Germline CDR1 reads MNHNS; CDR2 reads SASEGT. The length of the CDR3 is 17 residues. V was clipped by 1 base and J by 4 bases, with 18 bases between them. DNA of the CDR3: TGTGCCAGCAGTGAAGAAATCCTGGGTTTAGGGGCAGATACGCAGTATTTT. It translates to CASSEEILGLGADTQYF.

The chain carries TRBV19 and TRBJ1-5; D gene unclear. Germline values: CDR1 LNHDA, CDR2 SQIVND (reference sequence). Trimming removed 2 bases at V and 3 bases at J, with 11 bases between. The CDR3 spans 15 residues. The CDR3 DNA follows: TGTGCCAGTAGTATAATCCGGGTGACCAATCAGCCCCAGCATTTT. Its translation is CASSIIRVTNQPQHF.

V and J are TRBV10-3 and TRBJ1-2, with TRBD1 identical over 10 bases. Unmatched junction bases numbered 5, after V lost 2 bases and J lost 8 bases. The germline V gene has CDR1 ENHRY and CDR2 SYGVKD. The CDR3 is 14 amino acids. CDR3 region: CAISERQGAKGYTF. In DNA, the CDR3 is TGTGCCATCAGTGAGCGACAGGGGGCTAAGGGCTACACCTTC.

This chain uses TRBV28 with TRBJ1-3, with 10 bases identical to TRBD1. This CDR3 contains 17 residues. CDR1 and CDR2 (germline): MDHEN, SYDVKM. Trimming removed 3 bases from V and 6 bases from J; junction bases left unmatched: 11. CDR3 nucleotide sequence: TGTGCCAGCAGTTTCTTCTATCCGGGACAGGGGAAAAACACCATATATTTT. Its protein is CASSFFYPGQGKNTIYF.

The chain links TRBV5-5 to TRBJ2-1, with TRBD1 as a possible D gene (5 bases). The length of the CDR3 is 12 residues. Trimming stripped 2 bases from V and 9 bases from J, with 9 bases between. Germline V CDR1 and CDR2: SGHKS, YYEKEE (reference sequence). The CDR3 nucleotides read TGTGCCAGCAGCTTTCAGGGTCTTGAGCAGTTCTTC. It translates to CASSFQGLEQFF.

V usage is TRBV6-1 and J usage is TRBJ2-1, with a tentative D call TRBD2 (5 bases). From germline, CDR1 is MNHNS and CDR2 SASEGT. Between the trimmed V and J ends, which lost 6 bases and 2 bases, there was a span of 11 bases. CDR3 length: 14 residues. Here the CDR3 DNA reads TGTGCCAGCAGATGGACTCGTACCTACAATGAGCAGTTCTTC. It encodes CASRWTRTYNEQFF.